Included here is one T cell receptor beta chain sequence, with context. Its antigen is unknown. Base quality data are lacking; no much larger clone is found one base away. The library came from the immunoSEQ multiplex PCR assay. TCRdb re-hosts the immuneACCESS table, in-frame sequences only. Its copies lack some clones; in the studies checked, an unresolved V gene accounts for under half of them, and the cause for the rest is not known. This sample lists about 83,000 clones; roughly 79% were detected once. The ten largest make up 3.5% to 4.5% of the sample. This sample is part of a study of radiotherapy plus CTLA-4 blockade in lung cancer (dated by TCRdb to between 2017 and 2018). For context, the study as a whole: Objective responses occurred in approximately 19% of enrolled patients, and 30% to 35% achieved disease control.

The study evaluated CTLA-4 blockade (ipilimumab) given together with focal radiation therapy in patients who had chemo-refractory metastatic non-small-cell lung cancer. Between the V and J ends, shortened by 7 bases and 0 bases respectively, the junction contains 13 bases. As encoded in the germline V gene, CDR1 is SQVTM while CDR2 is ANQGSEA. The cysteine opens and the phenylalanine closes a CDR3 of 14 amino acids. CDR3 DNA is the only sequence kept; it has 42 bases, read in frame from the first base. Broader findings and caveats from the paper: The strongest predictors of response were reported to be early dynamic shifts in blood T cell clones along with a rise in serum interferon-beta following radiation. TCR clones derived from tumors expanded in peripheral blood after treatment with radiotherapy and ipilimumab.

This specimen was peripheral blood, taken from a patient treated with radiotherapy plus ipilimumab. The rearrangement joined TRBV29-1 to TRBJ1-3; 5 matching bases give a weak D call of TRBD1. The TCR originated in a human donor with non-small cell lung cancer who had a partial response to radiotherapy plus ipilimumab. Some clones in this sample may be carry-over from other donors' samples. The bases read TGCAGCGCTGAGTCGGGGGGCTCTGGAAACACCATATATTTT. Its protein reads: CSAESGGSGNTIYF.